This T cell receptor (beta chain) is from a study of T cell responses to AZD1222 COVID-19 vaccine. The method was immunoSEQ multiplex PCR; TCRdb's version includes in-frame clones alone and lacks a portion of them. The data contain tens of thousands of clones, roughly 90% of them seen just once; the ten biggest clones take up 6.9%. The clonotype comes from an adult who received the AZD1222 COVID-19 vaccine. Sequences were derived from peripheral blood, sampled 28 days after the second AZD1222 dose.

The CDR3 sequence: CASRGAGSYEQYF. CDR3 nucleotides: TGTGCCAGCAGGGGGGCAGGATCCTACGAGCAGTACTTC. The chain couples TRBV12-3 or TRBV12-4 to TRBJ2-7; D perhaps matches TRBD1 (6 bases). V was cut by 6 bases and J by 1 base, with 10 bases left in between. CDR3 size: 13 residues.